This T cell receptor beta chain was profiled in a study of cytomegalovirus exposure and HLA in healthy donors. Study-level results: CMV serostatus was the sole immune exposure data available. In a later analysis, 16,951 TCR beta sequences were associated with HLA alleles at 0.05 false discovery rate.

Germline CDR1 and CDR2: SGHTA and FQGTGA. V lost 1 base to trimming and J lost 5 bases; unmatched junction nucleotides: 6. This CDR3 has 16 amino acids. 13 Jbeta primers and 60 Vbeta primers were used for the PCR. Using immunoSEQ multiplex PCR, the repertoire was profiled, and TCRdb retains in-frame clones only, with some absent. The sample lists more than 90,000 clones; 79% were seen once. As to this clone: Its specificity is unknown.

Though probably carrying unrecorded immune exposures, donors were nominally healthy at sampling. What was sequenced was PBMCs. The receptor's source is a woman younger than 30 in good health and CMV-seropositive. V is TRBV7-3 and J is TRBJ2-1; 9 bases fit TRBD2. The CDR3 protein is CASSLRPSGANNEQFF. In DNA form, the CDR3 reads TGTGCCAGCAGCTTAAGGCCTAGCGGGGCCAACAATGAGCAGTTCTTC.